This TCR beta chain comes out of a study of blood T cell repertoires in COVID-19. V was clipped by 0 bases and J by 7 bases; unmatched bases: 11. Germline V gene data show CDR1 as MGHRA and CDR2 as YSYEKL. This CDR3 region has 17 residues. The assay was immunoSEQ multiplex PCR, and TCRdb's table has in-frame clones only and misses some. The sample holds around 300,000 clones, roughly 90% seen once. The clonotype originates from a woman between 40 and 55 years old who had recovered from COVID-19. Sample: peripheral blood. J is TRBJ2-1 and V is TRBV4-1, with 8 bases that match TRBD2. The CDR3: CASSQETLSGGRNEQFF. In DNA, the CDR3 is TGCGCCAGCAGCCAAGAGACCCTTTCGGGAGGGCGAAATGAGCAGTTCTTC.